This entry lists 25 T cell receptor beta chains sequenced from one sample in a study of blood T cell repertoires in COVID-19 (dated by TCRdb to 2020 to 2021). The library was obtained by the immunoSEQ multiplex PCR assay. What TCRdb holds here is the immuneACCESS table cut down to in-frame rearrangements. Part of the clones is not present; checked against another copy, under half of the missing clones reflect an unresolved V gene, and the others are unexplained. This sample holds over 250,000 clones; almost 85% were observed only once. Of the sample, less than 6.5% is held by the ten largest clones. The material sequenced was peripheral blood. These receptors were taken from a man aged 50 to 59 with active or convalescent COVID-19.

This clone was seen only a few times. The J gene is TRBJ1-6, the V gene TRBV5-6; D gene ambiguous. Between the trimmed V and J ends, which lost 0 bases and 10 bases, there was a span of 20 bases. The CDR3 runs 17 residues. The germline V gene encodes CDR1 SGHDT and CDR2 YYEEEE. The CDR3 here is CASSLDRLGSLRSPLHF. The CDR3 nucleotides are TGTGCCAGCAGCTTGGATCGTCTAGGTTCCCTACGCTCACCCCTCCACTTT.

This rearrangement joins TRBV5-6 to TRBJ2-2, with unresolved D. Germline V gene sequence: CDR1 SGHDT, CDR2 YYEEEE. This CDR3 region has 13 residues. V dropped 6 bases and J dropped 5 bases, with 11 bases sitting between them. The CDR3 nucleotides are TGTGCCAGCACCCTACTGATTACCGGGGAGCTGTTTTTT. This sequence encodes CASTLLITGELFF.

V and J are TRBV12-5 and TRBJ1-5, with D tentatively TRBD1 (5 bases). The germline V and J ends were trimmed by 1 base and 10 bases, with 14 bases remaining between them. The CDR3 loop spans 14 amino acids. Per the germline V gene, CDR1 is LGHNT and CDR2 is FRNRAP. CDR3 nucleotide sequence: TGTGCTAGTGGTTTGGAGGGGTCCCCAACACCCCAGCATTTT. Protein sequence: CASGLEGSPTPQHF.

This clone was observed a few times. V and J are TRBV2 and TRBJ2-5; 10 nucleotides match TRBD2. The junction had 6 bases not matched to a gene; V was cut back by 7 bases and J by 4 bases. CDR1 and CDR2 (germline): SNHLY, FYNNEI. There are 14 residues in the CDR3. CDR3 DNA: TGTGCCAGCACGGGTCTAGCGGGAGTAGAGACCCAGTACTTC. Its protein is CASTGLAGVETQYF.

The gene calls are TRBV9 and TRBJ2-5, with 8 bases fitting TRBD2. With V trimmed by 3 bases and J by 5 bases, 12 bases remained unmatched. The CDR3 has 16 residues. Germline values: CDR1 SGDLS, CDR2 YYNGEE. The chain's CDR3 is CASSAIRQAGVETQYF. Here the CDR3 DNA reads TGTGCCAGCAGCGCCATCCGGCAAGCGGGAGTGGAGACCCAGTACTTC.

Many counts were recorded for this clone. This chain connects TRBV27 to TRBJ1-3; the D gene is possibly TRBD1 (6 bases). Germline assignment: CDR1 MNHEY and CDR2 SMNVEV (reference sequence). This CDR3 spans 14 amino acids. V gave up 6 bases and J gave up 1 base, with 10 bases separating them. The CDR3 DNA reads TGTGCCAGCAGACCCAGGGGATCTGGAAACACCATATATTTT. Its translation is CASRPRGSGNTIYF.

With respect to this clone: The sample contains more than one DNA sequence encoding this CDR3. The chain carries TRBV5-1 and TRBJ2-7, with D perhaps TRBD2 (6 bases). The V gene's germline CDR1 is SGHRS and CDR2 YFSETQ. CDR3 length: 15 amino acids. Trimming stripped 0 bases from V and 2 bases from J, with 12 bases between. The CDR3 nucleotides read TGCGCCAGCAGCTTGGAAGGGGACTCCACCTACGAGCAGTACTTC. It translates to CASSLEGDSTYEQYF. The variable domain in full, completed from reference TRBV5-1 and TRBJ2-7, reads KAGVTQTPRYLIKTRGQQVTLSCSPISGHRSVSWYQQTPGQGLQFLFEYFSETQRNKGNFPGRFSGRQFSNSRSEMNVSTLELGDSALYLCASSLEGDSTYEQYFGPGTRLTVT.

This clone came up a few times. The V and J genes are TRBV7-2 and TRBJ2-1, with D perhaps TRBD2 (6 bases). Trimming cost V 1 base and J 9 bases, with 28 bases left between them. The CDR3 runs 19 residues. CDR1 SGHTA and CDR2 FQGNSA come from the germline V gene. CDR3 protein: CASSLGLASWYRKNSEQFF. The DNA for the CDR3 is TGTGCCAGCAGCTTAGGGCTAGCGAGTTGGTATAGGAAGAATAGTGAGCAGTTCTTC.

This chain uses TRBV28 with TRBJ2-1; D uncertain. The CDR3 runs to 14 residues. Per the germline V gene, CDR1 is MDHEN and CDR2 is SYDVKM. Trimming pared 2 bases from V and 0 bases from J, leaving 5 bases between. The DNA for the CDR3 is TGTGCCAGCAGTTTAGTCCTCTCCTACAATGAGCAGTTCTTC. Its translation is CASSLVLSYNEQFF. Full variable domain (outside the CDR3, taken from reference TRBV28 and TRBJ2-1): DVKVTQSSRYLVKRTGEKVFLECVQDMDHENMFWYRQDPGLGLRLIYFSYDVKMKEKGDIPEGYSVSREKKERFSLILESASTNQTSMYLCASSLVLSYNEQFFGPGTRLTVL.

The V call is TRBV6-5, the J call TRBJ2-7; TRBD1 is a possible D gene (6 bases). This CDR3 spans 13 amino acids. Trimming removed 2 bases at V and 12 bases at J, with 17 bases between. CDR1 and CDR2 from the germline V gene are MNHEY and SVGAGI. The CDR3 DNA reads as TGTGCCAGCAGTTACACCTCGACAGGCCCTCTGTACTTC. It specifies CASSYTSTGPLYF.

The J gene is TRBJ1-4, the V gene TRBV27, with a possible D match to TRBD1 (5 bases). The CDR3 contains 14 residues. The germline V and J ends were trimmed by 3 bases and 8 bases, with 13 bases remaining between them. The germline V gene encodes CDR1 MNHEY and CDR2 SMNVEV (reference sequence). The CDR3 is CASSFSGGREKLFF. The CDR3, as DNA: TGTGCCAGCAGTTTTTCGGGGGGTCGGGAAAAACTGTTTTTT. The whole variable domain, remainder taken from reference TRBV27 and TRBJ1-4, is EAQVTQNPRYLITVTGKKLTVTCSQNMNHEYMSWYRQDPGLGLRQIYYSMNVEVTDKGDVPEGYKVSRKEKRNFPLILESPSPNQTSLYFCASSFSGGREKLFFGSGTQLSVL.

This clone was seen once. This chain links TRBV10-3 with TRBJ1-2, with D maybe TRBD1 (5 bases). V was clipped by 3 bases and J by 6 bases, with 17 bases between them. The CDR3 runs 15 residues. Per the germline V gene, CDR1 is ENHRY and CDR2 is SYGVKD. The CDR3 DNA sequence: TGTGCCATCAGTGACCTTCAGGGTCGTGAGAATGGCTACACCTTC. As protein: CAISDLQGRENGYTF.

The V call is TRBV11-2, the J call TRBJ1-3; TRBD1 might be the D (6 bases). Germline assignment: CDR1 SGHAT and CDR2 FQNNGV. The CDR3 length is 14 residues. With 3 bases removed from V and 2 bases from J, the gap between germline ends came to 8 bases. The CDR3 loop reads CASSLNRAGNTIYF. CDR3 in DNA: TGTGCCAGCAGCTTGAACAGGGCTGGAAACACCATATATTTT.

The gene calls are TRBV7-8 and TRBJ2-5; 9 bases map to TRBD2. Trimming cost V 6 bases and J 2 bases; bases outside gene matches: 7. The CDR3 totals 15 residues. CDR1 SGHVS and CDR2 FQNEAQ come from the germline V gene. The CDR3 reads CASRRASGTQETQYF. DNA for the CDR3: TGTGCCAGCAGGAGGGCTAGCGGGACACAAGAGACCCAGTACTTC. The variable domain in full, completed from reference TRBV7-8 and TRBJ2-5, reads GAGVSQSPRYKVAKRGQDVALRCDPISGHVSLFWYQQALGQGPEFLTYFQNEAQLDKSGLPSDRFFAERPEGSVSTLKIQRTQQEDSAVYLCASRRASGTQETQYFGPGTRLLVL.

This chain links TRBV7-2 with TRBJ1-1; D gene ambiguous. Trimming took 6 bases from V and 0 from J, leaving 8 bases between them. The CDR3 contains 13 residues. CDR1 is SGHTA, CDR2 FQGNSA, per germline. As DNA, the CDR3 is TGTGCCAGCAGGGGCCAACTGAACACTGAAGCTTTCTTT. It specifies CASRGQLNTEAFF. The full variable domain, in which reference TRBV7-2 and TRBJ1-1 provide the parts outside the CDR3, is GAGVSQSPSNKVTEKGKDVELRCDPISGHTALYWYRQSLGQGLEFLIYFQGNSAPDKSGLPSDRFSAERTGGSVSTLTIQRTQQEDSAVYLCASRGQLNTEAFFGQGTRLTVV.

The V and J genes are TRBV4-2 and TRBJ2-1; unclear D gene. Trimming removed 0 bases at V and 2 bases at J, with 8 bases between. CDR1 is LGHNA, CDR2 YNFKEQ, per germline. CDR3 length: 15 residues. The CDR3 DNA sequence: TGTGCCAGCAGCCAAGAGGCAGTGACCTACAATGAGCAGTTCTTC. Its translation: CASSQEAVTYNEQFF.

The chain couples TRBV29-1 to TRBJ2-7; D perhaps matches TRBD2 (5 bases). Germline V gene sequence: CDR1 SQVTM, CDR2 ANQGSEA. V lost 7 bases and J lost 6, with 19 bases in between. CDR3 length: 13 amino acids. CDR3 DNA sequence: TGCAGCGCCTGTCCCACGGGGTCGGGCGAGCAGTACTTC. Amino acid sequence: CSACPTGSGEQYF.

This chain joins TRBV7-8 and TRBJ2-7; 9 positions match TRBD1. J was trimmed by 2 bases and V by 3 bases; bases with no gene match: 5. The CDR3 contains 15 residues. Germline values: CDR1 SGHVS, CDR2 FQNEAQ. The CDR3 reads CASSLGTGLTYEQYF. In DNA form, the CDR3 reads TGTGCCAGCAGCTTGGGGACAGGGCTCACCTACGAGCAGTACTTC. Looking up the rest from reference TRBV7-8 and TRBJ2-7 gives the full variable domain: GAGVSQSPRYKVAKRGQDVALRCDPISGHVSLFWYQQALGQGPEFLTYFQNEAQLDKSGLPSDRFFAERPEGSVSTLKIQRTQQEDSAVYLCASSLGTGLTYEQYFGPGTRLTVT.

This clone turned up a few times. Other DNA variants within this sample encode the same CDR3. This rearrangement joins TRBV18 to TRBJ1-1; D perhaps matches TRBD1 (6 bases). There are 14 residues in the CDR3. The germline CDR1 and CDR2 sequences are KGHSH and LQKENI. Trimming cost V 3 bases and J 1 base, with 9 bases left between them. The chain's CDR3 is CASSPQQGNTEAFF. The CDR3, as DNA: TGTGCCAGCTCACCTCAACAGGGGAACACTGAAGCTTTCTTT.

CDR3 bases: TGTGCCAGCAGTCGGTGGCGGGAGGGAGAAGAGACCCAGTACTTC. Protein product: CASSRWREGEETQYF. The rearrangement joins TRBV5-4 to TRBJ2-5; 9 positions agree with TRBD2. CDR1 and CDR2 from the germline V gene are SGHNT and YYREEE (reference sequence). V lost 5 bases, J lost 3 bases, and 8 bases stayed unmatched. This CDR3 is 15 amino acids long. Full variable domain (remainder filled in from reference TRBV5-4 and TRBJ2-5): ETGVTQSPTHLIKTRGQQVTLRCSSQSGHNTVSWYQQALGQGPQFIFQYYREEENGRGNFPPRFSGLQFPNYSSELNVNALELDDSALYLCASSRWREGEETQYFGPGTRLLVL.

The gene calls are TRBV21-1 and TRBJ2-7; the table's D call of TRBD2 was not tested on the DNA. TRBV21-1 has pseudogene status. The CDR3 extends over 15 amino acids. In nucleotides, the CDR3 is TGTGCCAGCAGCAAAAGGGGAGGATCCACCTACGAGCAGTACTTC. It is translated as CASSKRGGSTYEQYF.

The chain has TRBV24-1 and TRBJ2-3; D might be TRBD1 (6 bases). The CDR3 runs 14 residues. From germline, CDR1 is KGHDR and CDR2 SFDVKD. The germline V and J ends were trimmed by 6 bases and 4 bases, with 13 bases remaining between them. CDR3 loop: CATSPSDRPDTQYF. The CDR3 nucleotides read TGTGCCACCAGTCCTAGTGACAGGCCAGATACGCAGTATTTT.

This chain uses TRBV5-5 with TRBJ1-5; no clear D. From germline, CDR1 is SGHKS and CDR2 YYEKEE (reference sequence). This CDR3 comprises 15 residues. Trimming shortened V by 4 bases and J by 6 bases, and 17 bases separated the two germline ends. The CDR3 sequence: CASSPGKERAQPQHF. The CDR3 nucleotides are TGTGCCAGCAGCCCGGGCAAAGAGAGGGCTCAGCCCCAGCATTTT.

This clone occurred once. The chain couples TRBV3-1 (or the pseudogene TRBV3-2) to TRBJ1-2, with 9 bases that match TRBD1. Trimming cost V 1 base and J 4 bases; bases outside gene matches: 10. Germline CDR1 and CDR2: LGHDT and YNNKEL (reference sequence). The CDR3 runs to 17 residues. This chain's CDR3 is CASSQGGTGIASYGYTF. The CDR3 region has the DNA TGTGCCAGCAGCCAAGGTGGGACAGGGATTGCCAGCTATGGCTACACCTTC.

The genes are TRBV25-1 and TRBJ2-7; 8 positions match TRBD1. The V gene end was trimmed by 6 bases and the J gene end by 6 bases; junction bases not matched to a gene: 4. Germline CDR1 MGHDK, CDR2 SYGVNS. The CDR3 runs to 12 residues. CDR3 nucleotide sequence: TGTGCCAGCAGCCGAACAGGGGGCGAGCAGTACTTC. This sequence encodes CASSRTGGEQYF.